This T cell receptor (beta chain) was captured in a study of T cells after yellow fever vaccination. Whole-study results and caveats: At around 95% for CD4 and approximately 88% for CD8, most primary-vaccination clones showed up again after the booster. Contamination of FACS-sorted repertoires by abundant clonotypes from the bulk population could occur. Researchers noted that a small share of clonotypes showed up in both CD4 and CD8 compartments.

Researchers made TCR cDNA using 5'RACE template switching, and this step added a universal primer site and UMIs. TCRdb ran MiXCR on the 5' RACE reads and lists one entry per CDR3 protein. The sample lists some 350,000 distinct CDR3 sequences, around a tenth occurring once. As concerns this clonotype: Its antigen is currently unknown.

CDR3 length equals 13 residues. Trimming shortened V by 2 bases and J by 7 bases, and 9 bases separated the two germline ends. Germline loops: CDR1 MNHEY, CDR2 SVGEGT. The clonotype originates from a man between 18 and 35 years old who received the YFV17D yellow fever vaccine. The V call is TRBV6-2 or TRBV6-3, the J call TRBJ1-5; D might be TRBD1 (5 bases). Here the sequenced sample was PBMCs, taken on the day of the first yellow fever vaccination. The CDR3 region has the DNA TGTGCCAGCAGTTACGACAGCAGGCAGCCCCAGCATTTT. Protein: CASSYDSRQPQHF.